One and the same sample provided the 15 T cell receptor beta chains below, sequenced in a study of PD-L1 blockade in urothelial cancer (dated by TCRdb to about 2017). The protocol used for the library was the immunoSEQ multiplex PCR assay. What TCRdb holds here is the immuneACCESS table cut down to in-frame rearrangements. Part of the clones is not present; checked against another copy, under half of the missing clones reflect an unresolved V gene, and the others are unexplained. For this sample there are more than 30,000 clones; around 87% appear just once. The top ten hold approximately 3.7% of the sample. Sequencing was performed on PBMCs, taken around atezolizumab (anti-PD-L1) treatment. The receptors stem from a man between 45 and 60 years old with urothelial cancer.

The CDR3 sequence: CASSPRTGGVNNEQFF. In DNA form, the CDR3 reads TGTGCCAGCAGCCCCAGGACAGGGGGCGTCAACAATGAGCAGTTCTTC. V is TRBV13 and J is TRBJ2-1; TRBD1 matches 11 bases. With 5 bases clipped from V and 5 bases from J, the junction kept 8 bases outside the gene matches. From germline, CDR1 is PRHDT and CDR2 FYEKMQ (reference sequence). The CDR3 contains 16 residues.

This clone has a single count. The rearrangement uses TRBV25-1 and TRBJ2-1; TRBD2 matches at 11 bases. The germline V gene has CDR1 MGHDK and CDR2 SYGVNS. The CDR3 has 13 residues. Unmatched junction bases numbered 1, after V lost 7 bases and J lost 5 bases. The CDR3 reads CASKGLADNEQFF. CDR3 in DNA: TGTGCCAGCAAGGGACTAGCGGACAATGAGCAGTTCTTC.

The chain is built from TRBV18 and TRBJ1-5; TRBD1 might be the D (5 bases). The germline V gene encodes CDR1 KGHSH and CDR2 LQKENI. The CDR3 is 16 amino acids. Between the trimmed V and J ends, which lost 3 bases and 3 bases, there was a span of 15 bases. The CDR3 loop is CASSPDRDRTNQPQHF. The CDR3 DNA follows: TGTGCCAGCTCACCCGACAGAGATAGGACCAATCAGCCCCAGCATTTT.

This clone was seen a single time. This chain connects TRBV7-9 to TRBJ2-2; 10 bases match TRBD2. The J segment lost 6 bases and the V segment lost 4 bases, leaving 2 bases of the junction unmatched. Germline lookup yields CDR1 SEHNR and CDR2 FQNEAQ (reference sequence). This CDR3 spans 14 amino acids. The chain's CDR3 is CASSYGTSAGELFF. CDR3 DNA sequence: TGTGCCAGCAGCTATGGGACTAGCGCCGGGGAGCTGTTTTTT.

The CDR3 region is CASSILANEQFF. Here the CDR3 DNA reads TGCGCCAGCAGTATCCTAGCTAATGAGCAGTTCTTC. The chain combines TRBV10-1 with TRBJ2-1; possibly TRBD2 for D (5 bases). The CDR3 spans 12 residues. CDR1 WNHNN and CDR2 SYGVQD come from the germline V gene (reference sequence). V was shortened by 5 bases and J by 7 bases, with 9 bases between the two germline ends.

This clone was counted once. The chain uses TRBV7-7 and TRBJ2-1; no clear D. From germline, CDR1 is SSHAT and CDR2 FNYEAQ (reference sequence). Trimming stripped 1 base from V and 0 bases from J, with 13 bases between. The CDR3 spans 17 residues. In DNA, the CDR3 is TGTGCCAGCAGCTTAGAAGCATCCCGGAGCTCCTACAATGAGCAGTTCTTC. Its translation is CASSLEASRSSYNEQFF.

CDR3: CASSPAGTGNTEAFF. As DNA, the CDR3 is TGTGCCAGCAGCCCAGCCGGGACAGGGAACACTGAAGCTTTCTTT. The V call is TRBV5-4, the J call TRBJ1-1; 8 nucleotides agree with TRBD1. CDR3 length equals 15 residues. CDR1 and CDR2 (germline): SGHNT, YYREEE (reference sequence). The V gene end was trimmed by 4 bases and the J gene end by 1 base; junction bases not matched to a gene: 6.

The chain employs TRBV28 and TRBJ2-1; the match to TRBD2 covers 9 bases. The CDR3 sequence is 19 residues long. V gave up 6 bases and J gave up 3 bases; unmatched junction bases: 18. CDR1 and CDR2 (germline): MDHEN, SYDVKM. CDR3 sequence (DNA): TGTGCCAGCAGCACCCAAGTTGGGGCGGGGGGGGCGTACTACAATGAGCAGTTCTTC. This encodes CASSTQVGAGGAYYNEQFF.

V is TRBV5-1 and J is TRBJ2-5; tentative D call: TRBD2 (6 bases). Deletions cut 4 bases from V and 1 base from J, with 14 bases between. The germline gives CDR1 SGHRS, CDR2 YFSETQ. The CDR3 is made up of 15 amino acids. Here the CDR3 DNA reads TGCGCCAGCAGCCCCCGGGCGGGGTTCCAAGAGACCCAGTACTTC. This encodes CASSPRAGFQETQYF.

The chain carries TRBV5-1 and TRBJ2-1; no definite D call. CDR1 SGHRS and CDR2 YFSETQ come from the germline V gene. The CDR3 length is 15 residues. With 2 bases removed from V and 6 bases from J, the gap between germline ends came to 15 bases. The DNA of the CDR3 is TGCGCCAGCAGCTTAGGAAGACAAACATTCAATGAGCAGTTCTTC. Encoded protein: CASSLGRQTFNEQFF.

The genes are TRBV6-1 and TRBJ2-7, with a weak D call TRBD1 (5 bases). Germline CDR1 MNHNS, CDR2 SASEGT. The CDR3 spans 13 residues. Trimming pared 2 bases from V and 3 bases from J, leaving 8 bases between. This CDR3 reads CASSERTLYEQYF. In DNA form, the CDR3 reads TGTGCCAGCAGTGAAAGGACACTCTACGAGCAGTACTTC.

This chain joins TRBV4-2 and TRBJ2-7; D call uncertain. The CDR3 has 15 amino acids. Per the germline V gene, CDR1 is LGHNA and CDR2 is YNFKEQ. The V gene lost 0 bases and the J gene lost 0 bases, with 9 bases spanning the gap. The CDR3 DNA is TGTGCCAGCAGCCAAGATCGATACGGCTCCTACGAGCAGTACTTC. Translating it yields CASSQDRYGSYEQYF.

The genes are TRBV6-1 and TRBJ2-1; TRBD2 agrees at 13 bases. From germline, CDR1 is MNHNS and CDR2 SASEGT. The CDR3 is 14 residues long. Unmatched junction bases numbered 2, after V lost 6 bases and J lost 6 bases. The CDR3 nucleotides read TGTGCCAGCAGACTAGCGGGAGGGGGCAATGAGCAGTTCTTC. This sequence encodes CASRLAGGGNEQFF.

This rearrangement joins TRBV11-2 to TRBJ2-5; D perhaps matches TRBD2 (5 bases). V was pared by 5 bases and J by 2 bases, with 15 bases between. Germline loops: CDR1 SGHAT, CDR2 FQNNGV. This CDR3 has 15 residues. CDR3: CASSIFRTYQETQYF. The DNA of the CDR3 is TGTGCCAGCAGCATATTCCGGACTTATCAAGAGACCCAGTACTTC.

The CDR3 coding sequence is TGTGCCAGCACCCTGGCTCTCGGGGGGCCCTACGAGCAGTACTTC. Amino acids: CASTLALGGPYEQYF. The chain employs TRBV27 and TRBJ2-7; D is possibly TRBD2 (7 bases). This CDR3 region has 15 residues. V lost 7 bases, J lost 2 bases, and 18 bases lay in between. Per germline, CDR1 MNHEY and CDR2 SMNVEV (reference sequence).